This passage covers 27 T cell receptor beta chains from one sample sequenced in a study of shared clonotypes between healthy human individuals. Only CD45RO-negative cells positively selected for CCR7 counted as naive CD8 cells, so terminally differentiated effector memory CD45RA+ cells were excluded. The data were produced by immunoSEQ multiplex PCR, yet TCRdb's version contains in-frame clones alone and is incomplete. Of millions of clones in the sample, roughly 95% were seen once. The sequencing sample was made of naive CD8+ T cells sorted from blood. These receptors originate from a man aged 18 to 30 in good health.

A note on this clone: This sample also contains other DNA sequences that code for the same CDR3. CDR3 DNA: TGCGCCAGCAGCCAAGCGACTCTCTACGAGCAGTACTTC. Its translation is CASSQATLYEQYF. V and J are TRBV4-1 and TRBJ2-7; D remains unclear. CDR3 length: 13 amino acids. V lost 1 base and J 3 bases, leaving 7 bases between the germline ends. Germline loops: CDR1 MGHRA, CDR2 YSYEKL.

J is TRBJ2-7 and V is TRBV6-1, with D possibly being TRBD1 (6 bases). This CDR3 spans 13 amino acids. Germline CDR1 and CDR2: MNHNS and SASEGT. The V end was cut by 2 bases, the J end by 5 bases, with 10 bases between. The CDR3 bases are TGTGCCAGCAGTGAAACAGGGTTGCACGAGCAGTACTTC. Translation: CASSETGLHEQYF.

The chain recombines TRBV15 with TRBJ1-1; D is unresolved. Germline values: CDR1 LNHNV, CDR2 YYDKDF (reference sequence). The V end was cut by 3 bases, the J end by 0 bases, with 11 bases between. The CDR3 is made up of 15 amino acids. The CDR3 bases are TGTGCCACCAGCAGCGAGTCGCTAATGAACACTGAAGCTTTCTTT. Protein product: CATSSESLMNTEAFF.

The chain is built from TRBV6-1 and TRBJ2-2; weak D call: TRBD1 (5 bases). Germline loops: CDR1 MNHNS, CDR2 SASEGT. Trimming pared 10 bases from V and 4 bases from J, leaving 16 bases between. CDR3 size: 14 residues. The CDR3 nucleotides are TGTGCCACCGCACCATTTAGGGGCACCGGGGAGCTGTTTTTT. This sequence encodes CATAPFRGTGELFF.

The genes are TRBV28 and TRBJ2-1; 11 nucleotides align to TRBD1. Germline CDR1 and CDR2: MDHEN and SYDVKM. There are 19 residues in the CDR3. Trimming removed 2 bases from V and 2 bases from J; junction bases left unmatched: 11. This CDR3 reads CASSLIPYWDRGTYNEQFF. In DNA form, the CDR3 reads TGTGCCAGCAGTTTAATCCCCTATTGGGACAGGGGGACCTACAATGAGCAGTTCTTC.

About this clone itself: Additional DNA sequences in this sample encode the identical CDR3. CDR3 sequence reads: CASSLGGTDYGYTF. The DNA of the CDR3 is TGTGCCAGCAGCCTTGGGGGGACAGACTATGGCTACACCTTC. The rearrangement uses TRBV27 and TRBJ1-2; 7 nucleotides agree with TRBD1. The CDR3 length is 14 residues. Germline V lookup: CDR1 MNHEY, CDR2 SMNVEV (reference sequence). J gave up 3 bases and V 6 bases, and 7 bases lay outside the gene matches.

This chain links TRBV4-3 with TRBJ2-5; D could derive from TRBD1 or TRBD2 (5 bases each). There are 14 residues in the CDR3. The germline V and J ends were trimmed by 0 bases and 5 bases, with 10 bases remaining between them. Germline-derived CDR1 and CDR2 are LGHNA and YSLEER. CDR3 sequence reads: CASSQDEGLETQYF. CDR3 coding DNA: TGCGCCAGCAGCCAAGATGAGGGGCTTGAGACCCAGTACTTC.

A remark on this clone: The same CDR3 is also encoded by other DNA sequences in this sample. This rearrangement joins TRBV2 to TRBJ2-7, with D possibly matching TRBD1 (6 bases). CDR3 length: 12 amino acids. Deletions cut 6 bases from V and 0 bases from J, with 6 bases between. Germline CDR1 is SNHLY and CDR2 is FYNNEI. DNA of the CDR3: TGTGCCAGCAGGGACAGCTCCTACGAGCAGTACTTC. It is translated as CASRDSSYEQYF.

CDR3 in DNA: TGTGCCAGCACCCCGGGGTACTCTGGGGCCAACGTCCTGACTTTC. This translates into CASTPGYSGANVLTF. The chain uses TRBV5-6 and TRBJ2-6; a weak D match, TRBD2 (5 bases). The CDR3 runs 15 residues. Germline V gives CDR1 SGHDT, CDR2 YYEEEE. V dropped 6 bases and J dropped 0 bases, with 10 bases sitting between them.

The V and J genes are TRBV30 and TRBJ1-3; D unclear. The germline V gene encodes CDR1 GTSNPN and CDR2 SVGIG (reference sequence). V was trimmed by 3 bases and J by 4 bases, leaving 13 bases between them. This CDR3 is 14 amino acids long. The CDR3 sequence: CAWSLTPLGNTIYF. CDR3 DNA: TGTGCCTGGAGCTTGACCCCACTCGGAAACACCATATATTTT.

The gene calls are TRBV27 and TRBJ2-7, with a tentative D call TRBD1 (6 bases). Deletions cut 4 bases from V and 2 bases from J, with 9 bases between. Germline-derived CDR1 and CDR2 are MNHEY and SMNVEV (reference sequence). The length of the CDR3 is 13 residues. The CDR3 region is CASSWTATYEQYF. CDR3 coding DNA: TGTGCCAGCAGTTGGACAGCTACCTACGAGCAGTACTTC.

The CDR3 DNA reads TGTGCCAGCAGACCCGGGGTCTTAGTAACCCAAGAGACCCAGTACTTC. This gives the protein CASRPGVLVTQETQYF. This chain links TRBV2 with TRBJ2-5; D possibly corresponds to TRBD2 (5 bases). V was clipped by 6 bases and J by 1 base, with 18 bases between them. Germline CDR1 and CDR2: SNHLY and FYNNEI. The CDR3 is 16 residues long.

The chain uses TRBV9 and TRBJ2-5, with 8 bases matching TRBD1. Looked up from germline, CDR1 is SGDLS and CDR2 is YYNGEE. The CDR3 consists of 15 residues. With 3 bases clipped from V and 2 bases from J, the junction kept 6 bases outside the gene matches. The CDR3 DNA reads TGTGCCAGCAGCGAAGAGGGACAGGATCAAGAGACCCAGTACTTC. Its protein is CASSEEGQDQETQYF.

The chain joins TRBV27 to TRBJ2-5; TRBD2 matches 7 bases. Germline lookup yields CDR1 MNHEY and CDR2 SMNVEV (reference sequence). J gave up 1 base and V 4 bases, and 9 bases lay outside the gene matches. CDR3 length: 16 residues. The chain's CDR3 is CASSSLGGRAQETQYF. The CDR3 region has the DNA TGTGCCAGCAGTTCCCTGGGAGGGAGGGCCCAAGAGACCCAGTACTTC.

The gene calls are TRBV2 and TRBJ1-6, with a possible D match to TRBD1 (5 bases). V was trimmed by 4 bases and J by 7 bases, leaving 5 bases between them. CDR3 size: 12 residues. Germline values: CDR1 SNHLY, CDR2 FYNNEI. The DNA of the CDR3 is TGTGCCAGCAGTGCAGGGAATTCACCCCTCCACTTT. Translated: CASSAGNSPLHF.

The chain couples TRBV7-9 to TRBJ2-1; the D call may be TRBD1 or TRBD2 (5 bases each). This CDR3 contains 15 residues. Trimming stripped 4 bases from V and 8 bases from J, with 18 bases between. Germline V gene data show CDR1 as SEHNR and CDR2 as FQNEAQ (reference sequence). CDR3 bases: TGTGCCAGCAGCTCTCGGGCTAGCTGGGGCGATGAGCAGTTCTTC. Translation gives CASSSRASWGDEQFF.

This chain uses TRBV11-2 with TRBJ2-2, with D tentatively TRBD1 (6 bases). The ends were cut back, 5 bases at V and 0 bases at J, with 13 bases in the middle. There are 16 residues in the CDR3. Germline loops: CDR1 SGHAT, CDR2 FQNNGV. CDR3 bases: TGTGCCAGCAGCGCCGACGGGACAACGAACACCGGGGAGCTGTTTTTT. It specifies CASSADGTTNTGELFF. The full variable domain, with the rest looked up from reference TRBV11-2 and TRBJ2-2, is EAGVAQSPRYKIIEKRQSVAFWCNPISGHATLYWYQQILGQGPKLLIQFQNNGVVDDSQLPKDRFSAERLKGVDSTLKIQPAKLEDSAVYLCASSADGTTNTGELFFGEGSRLTVL.

This clone was seen just once. The chain links TRBV15 to TRBJ2-1; 8 positions agree with TRBD1. The length of the CDR3 is 13 residues. In germline, CDR1 is LNHNV, CDR2 YYDKDF (reference sequence). The V gene end was trimmed by 5 bases and the J gene end by 6 bases; junction bases not matched to a gene: 3. CDR3 sequence (DNA): TGTGCCACCAGCTTTGGGACAGGCAATGAGCAGTTCTTC. As protein: CATSFGTGNEQFF. The full variable domain, in which reference TRBV15 and TRBJ2-1 provide the parts outside the CDR3, is DAMVIQNPRYQVTQFGKPVTLSCSQTLNHNVMYWYQQKSSQAPKLLFHYYDKDFNNEADTPDNFQSRRPNTSFCFLDIRSPGLGDTAMYLCATSFGTGNEQFFGPGTRLTVL.

Regarding this clone: Other DNA sequences in the same sample also yield this CDR3. The V call is TRBV4-1, the J call TRBJ2-5; a possible D gene is TRBD2 (6 bases). Trimming shortened V by 1 base and J by 5 bases, and 11 bases separated the two germline ends. The CDR3 contains 14 residues. Germline V CDR1 and CDR2: MGHRA, YSYEKL. This chain's CDR3 is CASSQVGGVETQYF. The CDR3 DNA reads as TGCGCCAGCAGCCAAGTGGGCGGGGTGGAGACCCAGTACTTC.

A single count supports this clone. This chain connects TRBV11-2 to TRBJ2-3; TRBD2 matches at 10 bases. The germline V gene has CDR1 SGHAT and CDR2 FQNNGV. V gave up 4 bases and J gave up 5 bases; unmatched junction bases: 9. There are 16 residues in the CDR3. As DNA, the CDR3 is TGTGCCAGCAGCTATTTCGCTAGCGGGAGAAGAGATACGCAGTATTTT. Translation gives CASSYFASGRRDTQYF.

CDR3 region: CASSLTGNKGADTQYF. The CDR3 nucleotides read TGTGCCAGCAGCTTGACAGGGAATAAAGGCGCAGATACGCAGTATTTT. This sequence joins TRBV5-8 and TRBJ2-3, with D tentatively TRBD1 (6 bases). The CDR3 is made up of 16 amino acids. Germline V gene sequence: CDR1 SGHTS, CDR2 YDEGEE. The V and J ends lost 1 base and 4 bases respectively, with 16 bases between them.

The chain has TRBV30 and TRBJ1-3; D ambiguous. Deletions cut 2 bases from V and 9 bases from J, with 14 bases between. This CDR3 contains 13 residues. Germline CDR1 reads GTSNPN; CDR2 reads SVGIG (reference sequence). CDR3 loop: CAWSSDTPSTIYF. In DNA form, the CDR3 reads TGTGCCTGGAGTTCAGATACGCCCAGCACCATATATTTT. Using reference TRBV30 and TRBJ1-3 for the parts outside the CDR3, the full variable domain is SQTIHQWPATLVQPVGSPLSLECTVEGTSNPNLYWYRQAAGRGLQLLFYSVGIGQISSEVPQNLSASRPQDRQFILSSKKLLLSDSGFYLCAWSSDTPSTIYFGEGSWLTVV.

Of note for this clone: Other DNA sequences within the sample encode an identical CDR3. V and J are TRBV7-6 and TRBJ2-1; TRBD2 agrees at 9 bases. There are 15 residues in the CDR3. The V segment lost 3 bases and the J segment 0 bases; nucleotides outside the gene matches: 0. Germline-derived CDR1 and CDR2 are SGHVS and FNYEAQ. DNA for the CDR3: TGTGCCAGCAGCTTTAGCGGGAGCTCCTACAATGAGCAGTTCTTC. Residues: CASSFSGSSYNEQFF.

V usage is TRBV7-9 and J usage is TRBJ2-3; TRBD2 matches at 12 bases. V was pared by 8 bases and J by 4 bases, with 4 bases of the junction left unmatched. Germline CDR1 and CDR2: SEHNR and FQNEAQ (reference sequence). This CDR3 is 14 amino acids long. The CDR3 nucleotides read TGTGCCAGCGGACTAGCGGGAATCTCAGATACGCAGTATTTT. This sequence encodes CASGLAGISDTQYF.

This chain links TRBV2 with TRBJ1-1; 7 positions agree with TRBD1. CDR3 size: 16 residues. CDR1 and CDR2 (germline): SNHLY, FYNNEI. V shed 1 base, J shed 7 bases, and the junction held 12 bases outside the gene matches. The CDR3 sequence is CASSEGYGGDSLEAFF. Written as DNA, the CDR3 is TGTGCCAGCAGTGAAGGGTATGGAGGGGACAGCCTTGAAGCTTTCTTT.

The rearrangement joins TRBV6-1 to TRBJ2-5; TRBD1 might be the D (6 bases). Trimming shortened V by 1 base and J by 5 bases, and 17 bases separated the two germline ends. The CDR3 has 16 residues. From germline, CDR1 is MNHNS and CDR2 SASEGT. CDR3 nucleotide sequence: TGTGCCAGCAGTGAAGTCCTTGGGGGCGAGGGGGAGACCCAGTACTTC. As protein: CASSEVLGGEGETQYF.

The CDR3 spells CASSLVGSPTDTQYF. Here the CDR3 DNA reads TGTGCCAGCAGCTTAGTAGGGTCTCCCACAGATACGCAGTATTTT. The V call is TRBV7-9, the J call TRBJ2-3; D is ambiguous. This CDR3 has 15 residues. V lost 1 base to trimming and J lost 2 bases, with 10 bases between them. Germline lookup yields CDR1 SEHNR and CDR2 FQNEAQ (reference sequence).